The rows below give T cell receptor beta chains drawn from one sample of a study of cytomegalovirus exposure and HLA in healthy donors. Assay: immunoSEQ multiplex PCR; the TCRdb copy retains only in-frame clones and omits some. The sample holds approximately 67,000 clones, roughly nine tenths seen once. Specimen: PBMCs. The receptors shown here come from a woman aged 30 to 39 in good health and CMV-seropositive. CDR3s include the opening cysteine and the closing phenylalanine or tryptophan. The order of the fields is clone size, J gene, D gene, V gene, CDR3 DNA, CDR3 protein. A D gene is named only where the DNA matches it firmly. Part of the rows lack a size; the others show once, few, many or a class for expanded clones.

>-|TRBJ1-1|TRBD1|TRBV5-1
TGCGCCAGCAGCTTGGCCGGGACAGGGAACACTGAAGCTTTCTTT
CASSLAGTGNTEAFF
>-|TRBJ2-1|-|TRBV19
TGTGCCAGTAGTATAGACCTAGAATTCACCTACAATGAGCAGTTCTTC
CASSIDLEFTYNEQFF
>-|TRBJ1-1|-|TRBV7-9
TGTGCCAGCAGCTCGTGGGGGGTCGTAGAAGCTTTCTTT
CASSSWGVVEAFF
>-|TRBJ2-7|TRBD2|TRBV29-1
TGCAGCGTTGAGGCTGCCCTAGCGGGCCGGGACGAGCAGTACTTC
CSVEAALAGRDEQYF
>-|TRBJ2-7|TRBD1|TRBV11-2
TGTGCCAGCAGCTCGGGGACAGGGCCTTTCTGGGAGCAGTACTTC
CASSSGTGPFWEQYF
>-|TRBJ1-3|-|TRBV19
TGTGCCAGTAGTATCGGACAGATCTCTGGAAACACCATATATTTT
CASSIGQISGNTIYF
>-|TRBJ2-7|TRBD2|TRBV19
TGTGCCAGTAATAAGCGGGGAAGCTCCTACGAGCAGTACTTC
CASNKRGSSYEQYF
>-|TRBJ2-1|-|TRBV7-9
TGTGCCAGCAGCTTAGGTTCGAGTCGTGGCTACAATGAGCAGTTCTTC
CASSLGSSRGYNEQFF
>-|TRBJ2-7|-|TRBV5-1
TGCGCCAGCAGCTTGTATCTGGAGAGCAACTCCTACGAGCAGTACTTC
CASSLYLESNSYEQYF
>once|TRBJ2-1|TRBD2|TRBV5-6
TGTGCCAGCAGCTTGGGGAGAAGGCGGGGGGGTTACAATGAGCAGTTCTTC
CASSLGRRRGGYNEQFF
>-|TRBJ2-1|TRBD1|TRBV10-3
TGTGCCATCAGGAGGGGACAGGGGCACAATGAGCAGTTCTTC
CAIRRGQGHNEQFF
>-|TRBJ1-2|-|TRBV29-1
TGCAGCGCCACTGCCGGGACTATAGGAGGCTACACCTTC
CSATAGTIGGYTF
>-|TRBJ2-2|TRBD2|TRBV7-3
TGTGCCAGCAGCTTAATGCGGACTAGCTCCGCCGGGGAGCTGTTTTTT
CASSLMRTSSAGELFF
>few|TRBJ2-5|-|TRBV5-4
TGTGCCAGCGCTTTTTATCCCGGGGAGACCCAGTACTTC
CASAFYPGETQYF
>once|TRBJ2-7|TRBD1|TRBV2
TGTGCCAGCACGAGGTTTGGACAGGGGATAAGCGAGCAGTACTTC
CASTRFGQGISEQYF
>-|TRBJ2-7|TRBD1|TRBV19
TGTGCCAGTAGTATCGGGGGACAGGGGATCTACGAGCAGTACTTC
CASSIGGQGIYEQYF
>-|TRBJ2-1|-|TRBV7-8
TGTGCCAGCAGCTTATCAGGGAGGAGGGAGCAGTTCTTC
CASSLSGRREQFF
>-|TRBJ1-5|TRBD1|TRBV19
TGTGCCAGTAGTATTCACGGGACAGATAGCAATCAGCCCCAGCATTTT
CASSIHGTDSNQPQHF
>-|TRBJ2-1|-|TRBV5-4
TGTGCCAGCAGCCTGGGTAGCGGAAACAATGAGCAGTTCTTC
CASSLGSGNNEQFF
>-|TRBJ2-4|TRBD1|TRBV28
TGTGCCAGCAGAAACAGGGGTCCCCTAGCCAAAAACATTCAGTACTTC
CASRNRGPLAKNIQYF
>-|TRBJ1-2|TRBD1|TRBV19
TGTGCCAGTAGTCGACAGGGTGTGAACTATGGCTACACCTTC
CASSRQGVNYGYTF
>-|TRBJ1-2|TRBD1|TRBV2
TGTGCCAGCAGTGCTTGGGACAGGTCAGGCTACACCTTC
CASSAWDRSGYTF
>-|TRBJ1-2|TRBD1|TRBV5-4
TGTGCCAGCAGACCCCCGGGGGACAGGGGTAATGGCTACACCTTC
CASRPPGDRGNGYTF
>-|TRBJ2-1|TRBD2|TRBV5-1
TGCGCCAGCAGCTTGGGTATGACTAGCGGGGGGAGGAATGAGCAGTTCTTC
CASSLGMTSGGRNEQFF
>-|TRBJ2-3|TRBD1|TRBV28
TGTGCCAGCAGCACCCCGATTGGACCCAGGGGGAGAGATACGCAGTATTTT
CASSTPIGPRGRDTQYF
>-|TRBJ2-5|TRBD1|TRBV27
TGTGCCAGCAGTTTATCGCAGGGGGAAAGAGAGACCCAGTACTTC
CASSLSQGERETQYF
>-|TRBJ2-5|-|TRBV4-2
TGTGCCAGCAGCCAAGTTGCGAGCAGGGAGACCCAGTACTTC
CASSQVASRETQYF
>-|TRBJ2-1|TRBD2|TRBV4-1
TGCGCCAGCAGCCATCGACTAGCGGGAGGGAATGAGCAGTTCTTC
CASSHRLAGGNEQFF
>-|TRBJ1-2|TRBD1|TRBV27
TGTGCCAGCAGTTTAACCGGACAGGGGGGCTATGGCTACACCTTC
CASSLTGQGGYGYTF
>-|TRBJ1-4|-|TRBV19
TGTGCCAGTAGGCGCACAGGGTTGGGGGCAACTAATGAAAAACTGTTTTTT
CASRRTGLGATNEKLFF
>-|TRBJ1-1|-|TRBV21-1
TGTGCCAGCAGCTTTAAGGGGGGACAGCAGAACACTGAAGCTTTCTTT
CASSFKGGQQNTEAFF
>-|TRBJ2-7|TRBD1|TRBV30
TGTGCCTGGAACCTAGGACAGGGGAGCTACGAGCAGTACTTC
CAWNLGQGSYEQYF
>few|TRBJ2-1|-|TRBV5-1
TGCGCCAGCAGCTTGGGAGCGGCAGTACCCAGCAATGAGCAGTTCTTC
CASSLGAAVPSNEQFF
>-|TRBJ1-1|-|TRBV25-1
TGTGCCAGCAGTAGGGAGGGACTGAACACTGAAGCTTTCTTT
CASSREGLNTEAFF
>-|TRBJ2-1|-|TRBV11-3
TGTGCCAGCAGCTTAGGGGGACACGGACAGAATGAGCAGTTCTTC
CASSLGGHGQNEQFF
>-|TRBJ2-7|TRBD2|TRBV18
TGTGCCAGCTCACCGATAGGACTAGCGGCCTACGAGCAGTACTTC
CASSPIGLAAYEQYF
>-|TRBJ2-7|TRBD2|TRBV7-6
TGTGCCAGCAGCTTAGATGCGGGAGGTACCTACGAGCAGTACTTC
CASSLDAGGTYEQYF
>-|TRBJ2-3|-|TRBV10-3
TGTGCCATCAGTGAGGAGCAGGGGTTGGATACGCAGTATTTT
CAISEEQGLDTQYF
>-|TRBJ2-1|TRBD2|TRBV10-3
TGTGCCATCAGTGCCCCGACTAGCGGGCACAATGAGCAGTTCTTC
CAISAPTSGHNEQFF
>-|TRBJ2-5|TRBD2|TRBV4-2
TGTGCCAGCAGCCAAGCGGGAGGCGAAGAGACCCAGTACTTC
CASSQAGGEETQYF
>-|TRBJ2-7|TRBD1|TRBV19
TGTGCCAGTAGTATACCGGACAGGGGGGCGTACGAGCAGTACTTC
CASSIPDRGAYEQYF
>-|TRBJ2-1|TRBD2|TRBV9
TGTGCCAGCAGCGTCAGCGGGAGGGCCTCGAATGAGCAGTTCTTC
CASSVSGRASNEQFF
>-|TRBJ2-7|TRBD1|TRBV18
TGTGCCAGCTCACCATGGGACAGTTCCTACGAGCAGTACTTC
CASSPWDSSYEQYF
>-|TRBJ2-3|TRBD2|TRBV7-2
TGTGCCAGCAGCCCCAACCCGGCGGGACTAAGCACAGATACGCAGTATTTT
CASSPNPAGLSTDTQYF
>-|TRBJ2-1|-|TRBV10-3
TGTGCCTCCCGCGGGACAGAGTACAATGAGCAGTTCTTC
CASRGTEYNEQFF
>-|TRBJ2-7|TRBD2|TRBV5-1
TGCGCCAGCAGCGCACGAGGACTAGTACACGAGCAGTACTTC
CASSARGLVHEQYF
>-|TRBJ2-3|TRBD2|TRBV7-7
TGTGCCAGCAGCCCGGGACTAGCGGGAGATACGCAGTATTTT
CASSPGLAGDTQYF
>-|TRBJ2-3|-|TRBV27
TGTGCCAGCAGTTTTATGGCTAGCACAGATACGCAGTATTTT
CASSFMASTDTQYF
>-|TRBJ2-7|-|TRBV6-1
TGTGCCAGCAGTGAAGGGCTGGGGGGCTACGAGCAGTACTTC
CASSEGLGGYEQYF
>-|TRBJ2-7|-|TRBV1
TGCACCAGCAGCCACGGCGGACTAGCGGGAGGGCCGGTGCTCCCCTACGAGCAGTACTTC
CTSSHGGLAGGPVLPYEQYF
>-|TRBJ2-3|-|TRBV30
TGTGCCTGGCGACTAGGACTCCATGTGCAAGATACGCAGTATTTT
CAWRLGLHVQDTQYF
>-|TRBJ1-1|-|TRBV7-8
TGTGCCAGCAAAAGGGGGAGGAACACTGAAGCTTTCTTT
CASKRGRNTEAFF